These 5 T cell receptor beta chains originate from one sample sequenced in a study of blood T cell repertoires in COVID-19. Profiling relied on immunoSEQ multiplex PCR, and the TCRdb table lists in-frame clones only, not all of them. The repertoire holds some 200,000 clones, with roughly 85% as singletons. The material sequenced was peripheral blood. These receptors were collected from a woman aged 70-85 years with COVID-19, enrolled during active disease.

V and J are TRBV6-6 and TRBJ2-7, with TRBD2 matching 14 bases. The CDR3 runs to 15 residues. V lost 6 bases to trimming and J lost 6 bases; unmatched junction nucleotides: 7. CDR1 MNHNY and CDR2 SVGAGI come from the germline V gene (reference sequence). Written as DNA, the CDR3 is TGTGCCAGCAGCTACACCGGGACTAGCGGGAGCGAGCAGTACTTC. It translates to CASSYTGTSGSEQYF.

CDR3 coding DNA: TGTGCCAGCAGCCCCCTGACAGGGAGAGGAGGCTACACCTTC. It specifies CASSPLTGRGGYTF. The chain combines TRBV5-6 with TRBJ1-2, with TRBD1 matching over 7 bases. The germline V gene encodes CDR1 SGHDT and CDR2 YYEEEE. V shed 4 bases, J shed 8 bases, and the junction held 11 bases outside the gene matches. The CDR3 loop spans 14 amino acids. The full variable domain, with the rest looked up from reference TRBV5-6 and TRBJ1-2, is DAGVTQSPTHLIKTRGQQVTLRCSPKSGHDTVSWYQQALGQGPQFIFQYYEEEERQRGNFPDRFSGHQFPNYSSELNVNALLLGDSALYLCASSPLTGRGGYTFGSGTRLTVV.

The V gene is TRBV5-1, the J gene TRBJ1-1; no definite D call. The CDR3 sequence is 14 residues long. Germline V CDR1 and CDR2: SGHRS, YFSETQ. Trimming stripped 2 bases from V and 0 bases from J, with 8 bases between. CDR3 nucleotides: TGCGCCAGCAGCTTTGAGTTTATGAACACTGAAGCTTTCTTT. This sequence encodes CASSFEFMNTEAFF.

The genes are TRBV11-3 and TRBJ2-1; 8 bases are shared with TRBD1. Germline V gene data show CDR1 as SGHNT and CDR2 as YENEEA. The CDR3 is made up of 17 amino acids. The ends lost 4 bases at V and 0 bases at J; junction bases unmatched: 8. The CDR3: CASSSNPGTGSYNEQFF. CDR3 DNA sequence: TGTGCCAGCAGCTCAAATCCCGGGACAGGCTCCTACAATGAGCAGTTCTTC.

J is TRBJ2-3 and V is TRBV7-9; D unclear. The CDR3 is 13 amino acids. The V and J ends lost 3 bases and 4 bases respectively, with 8 bases between them. Germline V CDR1 and CDR2: SEHNR, FQNEAQ (reference sequence). CDR3 residues: CASSFVGADTQYF. CDR3 bases: TGTGCCAGCAGCTTCGTCGGAGCAGATACGCAGTATTTT.